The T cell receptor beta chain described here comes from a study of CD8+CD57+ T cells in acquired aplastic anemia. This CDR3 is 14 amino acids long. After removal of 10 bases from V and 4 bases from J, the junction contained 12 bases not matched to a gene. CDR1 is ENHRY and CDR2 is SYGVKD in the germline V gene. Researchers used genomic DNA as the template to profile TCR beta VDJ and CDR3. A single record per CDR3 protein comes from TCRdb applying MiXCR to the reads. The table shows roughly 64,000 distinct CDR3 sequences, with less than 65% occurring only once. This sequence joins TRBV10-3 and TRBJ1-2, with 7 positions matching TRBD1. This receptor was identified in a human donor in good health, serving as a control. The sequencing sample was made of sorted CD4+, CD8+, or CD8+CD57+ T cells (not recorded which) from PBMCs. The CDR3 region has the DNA TGTGCCAGCCTGCTCCCTGACAGGGCCTATGGCTACACCTTC. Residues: CASLLPDRAYGYTF.